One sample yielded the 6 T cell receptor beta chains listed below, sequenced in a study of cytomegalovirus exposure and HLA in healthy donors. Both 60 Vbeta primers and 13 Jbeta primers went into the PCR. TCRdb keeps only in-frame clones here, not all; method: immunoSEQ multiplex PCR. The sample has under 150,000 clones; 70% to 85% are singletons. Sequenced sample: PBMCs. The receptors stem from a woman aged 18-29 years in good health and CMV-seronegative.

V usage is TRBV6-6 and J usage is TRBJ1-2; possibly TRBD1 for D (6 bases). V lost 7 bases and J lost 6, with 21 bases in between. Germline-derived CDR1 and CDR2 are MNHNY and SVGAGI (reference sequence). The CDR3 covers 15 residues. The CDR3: CASTLSQGLGDGYTF. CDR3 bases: TGTGCCAGCACCTTAAGTCAGGGGCTAGGAGATGGCTACACCTTC.

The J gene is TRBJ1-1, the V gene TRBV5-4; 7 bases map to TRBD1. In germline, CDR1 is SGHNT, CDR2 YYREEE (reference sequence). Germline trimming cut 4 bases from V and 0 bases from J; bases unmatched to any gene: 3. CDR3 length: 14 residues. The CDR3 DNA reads TGTGCCAGCAGCCTCACAGGGGTGAACACTGAAGCTTTCTTT. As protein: CASSLTGVNTEAFF.

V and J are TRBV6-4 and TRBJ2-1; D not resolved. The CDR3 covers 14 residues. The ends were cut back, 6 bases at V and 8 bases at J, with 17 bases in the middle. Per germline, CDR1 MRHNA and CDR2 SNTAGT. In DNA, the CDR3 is TGTGCCAGCAGAGAAAGGCTAGAGAGCCATGAGCAGTTCTTC. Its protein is CASRERLESHEQFF.

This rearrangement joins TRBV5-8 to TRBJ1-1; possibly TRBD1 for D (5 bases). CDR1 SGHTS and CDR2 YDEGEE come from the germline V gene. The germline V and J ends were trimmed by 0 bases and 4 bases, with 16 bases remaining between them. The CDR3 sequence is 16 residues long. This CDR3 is CASSLGLLGGGTEAFF. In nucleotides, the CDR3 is TGTGCCAGCAGCTTGGGTCTCCTGGGGGGGGGCACTGAAGCTTTCTTT.

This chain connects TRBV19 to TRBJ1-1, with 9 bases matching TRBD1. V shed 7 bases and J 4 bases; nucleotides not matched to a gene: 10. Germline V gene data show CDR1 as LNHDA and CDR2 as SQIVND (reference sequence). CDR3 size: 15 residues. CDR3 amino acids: CASISPGQGFTEAFF. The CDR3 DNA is TGTGCCAGTATCTCCCCGGGACAGGGATTCACTGAAGCTTTCTTT.

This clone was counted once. The CDR3 nucleotides read TGTGCCACCAGCTCCCAGAGAGGGAGCTATGGCTACACCTTC. Protein product: CATSSQRGSYGYTF. The chain combines TRBV15 with TRBJ1-2; D is unclear. The germline V gene encodes CDR1 LNHNV and CDR2 YYDKDF (reference sequence). V dropped 5 bases and J dropped 4 bases, with 14 bases sitting between them. CDR3 length: 14 residues.